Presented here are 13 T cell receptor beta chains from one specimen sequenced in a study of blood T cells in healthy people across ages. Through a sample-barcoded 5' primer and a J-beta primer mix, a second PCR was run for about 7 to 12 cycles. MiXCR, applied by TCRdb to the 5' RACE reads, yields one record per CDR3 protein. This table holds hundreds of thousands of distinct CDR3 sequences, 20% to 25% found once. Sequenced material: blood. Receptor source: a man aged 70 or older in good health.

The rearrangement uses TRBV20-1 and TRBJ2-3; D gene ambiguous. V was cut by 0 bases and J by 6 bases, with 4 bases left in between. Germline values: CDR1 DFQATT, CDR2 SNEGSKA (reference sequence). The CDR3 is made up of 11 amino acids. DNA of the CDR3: TGCAGTGCTAGAGATAGGGATACGCAGTATTTT. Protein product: CSARDRDTQYF.

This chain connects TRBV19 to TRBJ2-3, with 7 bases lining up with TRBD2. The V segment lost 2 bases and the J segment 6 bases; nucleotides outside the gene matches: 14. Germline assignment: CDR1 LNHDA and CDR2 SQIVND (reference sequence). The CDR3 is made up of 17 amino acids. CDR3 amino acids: CASSIRRAGTTGDTQYF. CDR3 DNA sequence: TGTGCCAGTAGTATAAGACGAGCGGGGACCACTGGGGATACGCAGTATTTT.

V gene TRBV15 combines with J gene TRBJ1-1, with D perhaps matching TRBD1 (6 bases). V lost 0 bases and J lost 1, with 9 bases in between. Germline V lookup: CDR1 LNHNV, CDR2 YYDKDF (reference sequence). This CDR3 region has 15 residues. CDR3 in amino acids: CATSRDQGKNTEAFF. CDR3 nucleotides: TGTGCCACCAGCAGAGATCAGGGGAAGAACACTGAAGCTTTCTTT.

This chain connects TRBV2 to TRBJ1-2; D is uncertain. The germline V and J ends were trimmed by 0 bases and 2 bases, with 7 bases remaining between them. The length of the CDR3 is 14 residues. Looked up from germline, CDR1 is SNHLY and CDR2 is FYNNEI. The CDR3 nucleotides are TGTGCCAGCAGTGAAGCTCAGGCGAACTATGGCTACACCTTC. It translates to CASSEAQANYGYTF.

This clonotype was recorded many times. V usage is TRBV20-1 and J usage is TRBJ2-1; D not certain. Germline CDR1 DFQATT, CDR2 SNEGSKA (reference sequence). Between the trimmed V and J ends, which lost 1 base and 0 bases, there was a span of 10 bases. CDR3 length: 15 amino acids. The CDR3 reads CSARAPSFSYNEQFF. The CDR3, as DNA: TGCAGTGCTAGAGCCCCCAGCTTCTCCTACAATGAGCAGTTCTTC.

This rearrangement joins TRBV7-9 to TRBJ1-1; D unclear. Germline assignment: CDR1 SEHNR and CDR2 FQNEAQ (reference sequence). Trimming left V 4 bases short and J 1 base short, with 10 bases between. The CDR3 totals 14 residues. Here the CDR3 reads CASSYLGRNTEAFF. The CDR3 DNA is TGTGCCAGCAGCTACCTCGGTAGGAACACTGAAGCTTTCTTT.

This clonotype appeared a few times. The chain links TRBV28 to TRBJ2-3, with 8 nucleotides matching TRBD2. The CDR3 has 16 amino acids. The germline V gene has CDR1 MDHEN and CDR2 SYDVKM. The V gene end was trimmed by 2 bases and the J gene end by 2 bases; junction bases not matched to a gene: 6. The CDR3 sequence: CASSLRAGEVTDTQYF. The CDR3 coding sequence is TGTGCCAGCAGTTTACGAGCGGGAGAGGTCACAGATACGCAGTATTTT.

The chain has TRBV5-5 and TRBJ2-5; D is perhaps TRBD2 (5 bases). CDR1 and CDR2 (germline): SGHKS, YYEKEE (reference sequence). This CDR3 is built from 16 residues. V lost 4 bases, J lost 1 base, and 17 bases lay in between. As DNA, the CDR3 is TGTGCCAGCAGCCCCACTAGTGGGGTGACCCAAGAGACCCAGTACTTC. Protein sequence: CASSPTSGVTQETQYF.

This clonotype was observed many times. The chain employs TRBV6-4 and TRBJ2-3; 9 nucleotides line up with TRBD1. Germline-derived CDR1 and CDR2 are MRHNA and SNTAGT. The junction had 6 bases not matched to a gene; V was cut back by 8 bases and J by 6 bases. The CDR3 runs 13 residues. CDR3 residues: CASGQGHSDTQYF. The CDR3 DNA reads TGTGCCAGCGGACAGGGGCATTCGGATACGCAGTATTTT.

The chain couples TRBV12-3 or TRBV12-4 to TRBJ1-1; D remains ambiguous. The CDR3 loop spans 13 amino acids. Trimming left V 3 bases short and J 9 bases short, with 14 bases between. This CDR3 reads CASSFGPHLQAFF. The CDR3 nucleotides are TGTGCCAGCAGTTTTGGTCCGCACCTTCAAGCTTTCTTT.

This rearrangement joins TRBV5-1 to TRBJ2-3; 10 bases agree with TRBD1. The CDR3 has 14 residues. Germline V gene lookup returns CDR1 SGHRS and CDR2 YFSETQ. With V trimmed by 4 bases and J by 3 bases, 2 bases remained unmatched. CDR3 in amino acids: CASSTGQGTDTQYF. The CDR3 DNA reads TGCGCCAGCAGCACGGGACAGGGGACAGATACGCAGTATTTT. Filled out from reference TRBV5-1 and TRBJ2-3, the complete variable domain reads KAGVTQTPRYLIKTRGQQVTLSCSPISGHRSVSWYQQTPGQGLQFLFEYFSETQRNKGNFPGRFSGRQFSNSRSEMNVSTLELGDSALYLCASSTGQGTDTQYFGPGTRLTVL.

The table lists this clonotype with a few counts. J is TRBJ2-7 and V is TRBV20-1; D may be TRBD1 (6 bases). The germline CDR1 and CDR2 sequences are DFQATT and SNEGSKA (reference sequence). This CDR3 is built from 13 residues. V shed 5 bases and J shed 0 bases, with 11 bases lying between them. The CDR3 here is CSALDRDSYEQYF. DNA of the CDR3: TGCAGTGCTTTGGACAGAGACTCCTACGAGCAGTACTTC.

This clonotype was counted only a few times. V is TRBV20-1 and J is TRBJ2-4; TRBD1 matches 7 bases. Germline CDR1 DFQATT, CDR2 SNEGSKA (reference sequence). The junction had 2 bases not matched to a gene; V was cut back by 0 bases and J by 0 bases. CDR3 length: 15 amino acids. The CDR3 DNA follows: TGCAGTGCTAGAGATCAGGGGGTAGCCAAAAACATTCAGTACTTC. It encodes CSARDQGVAKNIQYF.